Listed here are 32 T cell receptor beta chains from one sample, sequenced in a study of tumor-infiltrating lymphocytes in glioblastoma multiforme. TCR beta libraries were built from RNA through three nested multiplex PCR rounds using modified ARM-PCR. TCRdb reprocessed the multiplex PCR reads via MiXCR and lists one record per CDR3 protein. The data hold over 10,000 distinct CDR3 sequences, with approximately 72% observed a single time. The specimen was brain tumor tissue. These receptors all stem from a male donor with glioblastoma.

The chain joins TRBV10-2 to TRBJ1-5; 8 bases align to TRBD1. J gave up 5 bases and V 9 bases, and 9 bases lay outside the gene matches. This CDR3 region has 14 residues. The germline V gene has CDR1 WSHSY and CDR2 SAAADI. In nucleotides, the CDR3 is TGCGCCAGACCCTTGGCGACAGGGGATCAGCCCCAGCATTTT. Its translation is CARPLATGDQPQHF.

The chain is built from TRBV5-6 and TRBJ1-1; a possible D gene is TRBD1 (5 bases). Per germline, CDR1 SGHDT and CDR2 YYEEEE. This CDR3 is built from 13 residues. Trimming removed 1 base at V and 5 bases at J, with 9 bases between. This CDR3 reads CASSLLRGTEAFF. The CDR3 region has the DNA TGTGCCAGCAGCTTGTTGCGGGGGACTGAAGCTTTCTTT.

Regarding this clonotype: Here the CDR3 omits its conserved ending phenylalanine or tryptophan, so a read error is the likely source. The chain joins TRBV29-1 to TRBJ1-4, with 10 bases lining up with TRBD1. The CDR3 totals 14 residues. V was pared by 4 bases and J by 4 bases, with 3 bases of the junction left unmatched. Per germline, CDR1 SQVTM and CDR2 ANQGSEA. This CDR3 is CSVGTGGGNEKLFS. The CDR3 DNA is TGCAGCGTTGGGACAGGGGGGGGTAATGAAAAACTGTTTTCT.

The chain has TRBV6-2 or TRBV6-3 and TRBJ2-2, with unresolved D. This CDR3 is built from 16 residues. CDR1 is MNHEY, CDR2 SVGEGT, per germline. Trimming left V 6 bases short and J 0 bases short, with 14 bases between. CDR3 nucleotides: TGTGCCAGCAGGTACACACTCCGCCCGAACACCGGGGAGCTGTTTTTT. Translating it yields CASRYTLRPNTGELFF.

Note on this clonotype: Likely a read error: the CDR3 ends without its conserved phenylalanine or tryptophan. The rearrangement uses TRBV11-1 and TRBJ2-1, with 7 bases lining up with TRBD1. CDR1 SGHAT and CDR2 FQDESV come from the germline V gene (reference sequence). The CDR3 spans 17 residues. After removal of 5 bases from V and 5 bases from J, the junction contained 15 bases not matched to a gene. CDR3: CASSLTLTGSGDNEQFI. CDR3 nucleotide sequence: TGTGCCAGCAGCCTAACGTTGACAGGGTCCGGGGACAATGAGCAGTTCATC.

For the CDR3, the DNA is TGCAGCGTTGAAGGGCGGGGGAAAGGTGCAGATACGCAGTATTTT. It yields the protein CSVEGRGKGADTQYF. This rearrangement joins TRBV29-1 to TRBJ2-3; 7 bases agree with TRBD2. The CDR3 is 15 amino acids. In germline, CDR1 is SQVTM, CDR2 ANQGSEA. The V gene end was trimmed by 1 base and the J gene end by 4 bases; junction bases not matched to a gene: 8.

CDR3 DNA: TGTGCCAGCAGCTCCTGGGGGGCCGGGGAGCTGTTTTTT. It encodes CASSSWGAGELFF. The chain uses TRBV11-1 and TRBJ2-2; TRBD2 is a possible D gene (6 bases). CDR1 and CDR2 from the germline V gene are SGHAT and FQDESV (reference sequence). Trimming pared 4 bases from V and 6 bases from J, leaving 9 bases between. The CDR3 runs to 13 residues. Variable domain in full (rest from reference TRBV11-1 and TRBJ2-2): EAEVAQSPRYKITEKSQAVAFWCDPISGHATLYWYRQILGQGPELLVQFQDESVVDDSQLPKDRFSAERLKGVDSTLKIQPAELGDSAMYLCASSSWGAGELFFGEGSRLTVL.

This chain connects TRBV20-1 to TRBJ2-7, with no clear D. CDR1 and CDR2 (germline): DFQATT, SNEGSKA (reference sequence). Trimming removed 0 bases at V and 7 bases at J, with 13 bases between. The CDR3 length is 13 residues. CDR3 coding DNA: TGCAGTGCTAGAGAGCTGGCCCTGTTTGAGCAGTACTTC. Its protein product is CSARELALFEQYF.

The chain uses TRBV29-1 and TRBJ1-1; D is unresolved. In germline, CDR1 is SQVTM, CDR2 ANQGSEA. The length of the CDR3 is 16 residues. CDR3 nucleotides: TGCACTTCCTCTGGTCGCGGCAGGCGGATTCCAGATGAAGCTTTCTTT. This translates into CTSSGRGRRIPDEAFF.

In its sample, this clonotype was seen a few times. J is TRBJ2-1 and V is TRBV2; D not resolved. Trimming removed 7 bases at V and 5 bases at J, with 6 bases between. Germline loops: CDR1 SNHLY, CDR2 FYNNEI. The CDR3 length is 11 residues. CDR3 nucleotides: TGTGCCAGCACCAGAAACAATGAGCAGTTCTTC. Translating gives CASTRNNEQFF.

The sample holds a few counts of this clonotype. The chain uses TRBV6-2 or TRBV6-3 and TRBJ2-3, with 7 positions matching TRBD2. The junction had 2 bases not matched to a gene; V was cut back by 2 bases and J by 3 bases. The CDR3 contains 14 residues. Germline assignment: CDR1 MNHEY and CDR2 SVGEGT. DNA of the CDR3: TGTGCCAGCAGTTACGCGGGGGAGACAGATACGCAGTATTTT. Translated: CASSYAGETDTQYF.

On this clonotype: Its ends do not fully match the called genes, so a read error is possible. The V and J genes are TRBV11-2 and TRBJ2-7; D is undetermined. CDR1 SGHAT and CDR2 FQNNGV come from the germline V gene. The CDR3 length is 13 residues. Written as DNA, the CDR3 is TGTGCCAGCAGCCCTACGGTACTATACGGGCAGTACTTC. Translating gives CASSPTVLYGQYF. Full variable domain (missing parts from reference TRBV11-2 and TRBJ2-7): EAGVAQSPRYKIIEKRQSVAFWCNPISGHATLYWYQQILGQGPKLLIQFQNNGVVDDSQLPKDRFSAERLKGVDSTLKIQPAKLEDSAVYLCASSPTVLYGQYFGPGTRLTVT.

The J gene is TRBJ1-5, the V gene TRBV20-1; no firm D call. The V gene's germline CDR1 is DFQATT and CDR2 SNEGSKA (reference sequence). V was shortened by 1 base and J by 2 bases, with 12 bases between the two germline ends. There are 15 residues in the CDR3. CDR3 loop: CSARAKDGRNQPQHF. CDR3 nucleotides: TGCAGTGCTAGAGCGAAGGACGGCCGCAATCAGCCCCAGCATTTT.

The genes are TRBV2 and TRBJ2-7, with a possible D match to TRBD2 (7 bases). CDR1 SNHLY and CDR2 FYNNEI come from the germline V gene. This CDR3 region has 13 residues. The V end lost 6 bases, the J end lost 7 bases, and 16 bases lay between the germline ends. The CDR3 loop is CASRGGALGEQYF. In DNA, the CDR3 is TGTGCCAGCAGAGGGGGGGCCTTAGGGGAGCAGTACTTC.

This clonotype has at least ten counts. The chain joins TRBV5-1 to TRBJ2-2; 9 bases fit TRBD2. The CDR3 extends over 16 amino acids. From germline, CDR1 is SGHRS and CDR2 YFSETQ. Unmatched junction bases numbered 2, after V lost 2 bases and J lost 0 bases. Here the CDR3 DNA reads TGCGCCAGCAGCTTCGGGACTAGCACGAACACCGGGGAGCTGTTTTTT. It specifies CASSFGTSTNTGELFF.

This clonotype occurred a few times. V and J are TRBV11-2 and TRBJ2-1, with unresolved D. In germline, CDR1 is SGHAT, CDR2 FQNNGV. CDR3 length: 15 amino acids. Trimming stripped 4 bases from V and 0 bases from J, with 10 bases between. The CDR3 DNA follows: TGTGCCAGCAGCTCCTCCCAGTTCTCCTACAATGAGCAGTTCTTC. Residues: CASSSSQFSYNEQFF.

The chain recombines TRBV19 with TRBJ1-5; D gene ambiguous. The CDR3 consists of 13 residues. Germline-derived CDR1 and CDR2 are LNHDA and SQIVND (reference sequence). V shed 9 bases and J shed 0 bases, with 9 bases lying between them. For the CDR3, the DNA is TGTGCCAGCGCTGGATATAGCAATCAGCCCCAGCATTTT. It codes for CASAGYSNQPQHF.

This clonotype appeared a few times. V gene TRBV6-5 combines with J gene TRBJ2-7; D remains unclear. V lost 0 bases and J lost 5, with 14 bases in between. The CDR3 runs 15 residues. Germline V gene data show CDR1 as MNHEY and CDR2 as SVGAGI. CDR3 in DNA: TGTGCCAGCAGTTACTCGATACGTCAGGCTCACGAGCAGTACTTC. This codes for CASSYSIRQAHEQYF.

This clonotype is medium-sized in the sample. The CDR3: CSARGQGSDSSYEQYF. The DNA of the CDR3 is TGCAGTGCTAGAGGTCAGGGTTCGGACAGCTCCTACGAGCAGTACTTC. The chain uses TRBV20-1 and TRBJ2-7, with a weak D call TRBD1 (6 bases). The CDR3 has 16 residues. Trimming left V 1 base short and J 0 bases short, with 16 bases between. CDR1 is DFQATT and CDR2 is SNEGSKA in the germline V gene (reference sequence).

In its sample, this clonotype was seen a few times. The rearrangement joins TRBV7-8 to TRBJ2-7; maybe TRBD1 (6 bases). CDR1 is SGHVS and CDR2 is FQNEAQ in the germline V gene. V was pared by 4 bases and J by 7 bases, with 17 bases between. CDR3 length: 14 amino acids. CDR3: CASSSTTGSREQYV. CDR3 nucleotides: TGTGCCAGCAGCTCTACCACAGGGTCCCGGGAGCAGTACGTC.

For this clonotype: A read error may be the cause here, since a much bigger clone is one base away. The rearrangement links TRBV6-1 to TRBJ1-2; 7 bases match TRBD1. There are 16 residues in the CDR3. The germline CDR1 and CDR2 sequences are MNHNS and SASEGT. V gave up 1 base and J gave up 4 bases; unmatched junction bases: 9. In DNA form, the CDR3 reads TGTGCCAGCAGTGAAGACAGGGGTGGGGAATGCTATGGCTACACCTTC. Its translation is CASSEDRGGECYGYTF.

The rearrangement joins TRBV11-2 to TRBJ2-2, with a possible D match to TRBD2 (6 bases). Germline V gene lookup returns CDR1 SGHAT and CDR2 FQNNGV. The CDR3 loop spans 20 amino acids. The V end lost 7 bases, the J end lost 1 base, and 28 bases lay between the germline ends. CDR3: CASTPSFGRGLAMNTGELFF. The DNA of the CDR3 is TGTGCCAGCACCCCCTCATTCGGCCGAGGGCTAGCGATGAACACCGGGGAGCTGTTTTTT. The full variable domain, completed using reference TRBV11-2 and TRBJ2-2, is EAGVAQSPRYKIIEKRQSVAFWCNPISGHATLYWYQQILGQGPKLLIQFQNNGVVDDSQLPKDRFSAERLKGVDSTLKIQPAKLEDSAVYLCASTPSFGRGLAMNTGELFFGEGSRLTVL.

This clonotype has just one count. The chain couples TRBV10-2 to TRBJ2-5, with 7 bases aligning to TRBD1. This CDR3 is 14 amino acids long. Trimming removed 2 bases from V and 5 bases from J; junction bases left unmatched: 5. Germline V lookup: CDR1 WSHSY, CDR2 SAAADI. This CDR3 is CASSENRGWETQYF. The CDR3 coding sequence is TGCGCCAGCAGTGAGAACAGGGGATGGGAGACCCAGTACTTC.

The chain couples TRBV20-1 to TRBJ2-7; TRBD2 might be the D (6 bases). There are 15 residues in the CDR3. Germline loops: CDR1 DFQATT, CDR2 SNEGSKA (reference sequence). The DNA for the CDR3 is TGCAGTGTTAGAGAAGGGACTTCGGAGGGTTACGGGCAGTACGTC. Residues: CSVREGTSEGYGQYV.

The genes are TRBV10-1 and TRBJ2-3, with unresolved D. The V end lost 6 bases, the J end lost 0 bases, and 7 bases lay between the germline ends. Per the germline V gene, CDR1 is WNHNN and CDR2 is SYGVQD (reference sequence). The CDR3 sequence is 13 residues long. CDR3 sequence reads: CASSETSTDTQYF. CDR3 nucleotide sequence: TGCGCCAGCAGCGAGACTAGCACAGATACGCAGTATTTT.

Relative to its sample, this clonotype is large. The chain is built from TRBV29-1 and TRBJ2-2, with 7 bases matching TRBD1. CDR1 SQVTM and CDR2 ANQGSEA come from the germline V gene. This CDR3 is built from 15 residues. V lost 5 bases to trimming and J lost 2 bases; unmatched junction nucleotides: 8. CDR3 loop: CSVPTGVGNTGELFF. The DNA of the CDR3 is TGCAGCGTTCCCACAGGGGTCGGAAACACCGGGGAGCTGTTTTTT.

As to this clonotype: The conserved phenylalanine or tryptophan is not found at the CDR3 terminus, so this likely reflects a read error. The CDR3 DNA reads TGTGCCAGCAGCTTCTCTAGCCCAGCACTATACGAACAGTACTCC. Protein sequence: CASSFSSPALYEQYS. V is TRBV11-2 and J is TRBJ2-7; D is possibly TRBD2 (5 bases). There are 15 residues in the CDR3. The germline gives CDR1 SGHAT, CDR2 FQNNGV.

Concerning this clonotype: This CDR3 is missing its conserved last phenylalanine or tryptophan, likely due to a read error. The DNA is omitted, as the CDR3 cannot be located on it reliably, and the CDR3 follows TCRdb's listing. The V gene is TRBV28, the J gene TRBJ2-5; TRBD2, the table's D call, was not compared with the DNA. The CDR3 is 15 amino acids in total, end residues counted. Germline-derived CDR1 and CDR2 are MDHEN and SYDVKM. CDR3 residues: CASTWTSGAQETQYS.

This clonotype came up a few times. The chain links TRBV11-2 to TRBJ2-1; no clear D gene. The V end lost 5 bases, the J end lost 2 bases, and 13 bases lay between the germline ends. CDR1 SGHAT and CDR2 FQNNGV come from the germline V gene. The CDR3 totals 15 residues. The CDR3 here is CASSPGAYTYNEQFF. The DNA for the CDR3 is TGTGCCAGCAGCCCTGGAGCCTACACCTACAATGAGCAGTTCTTC.

This rearrangement joins TRBV11-2 to TRBJ2-1; D is unresolved. Germline V gene lookup returns CDR1 SGHAT and CDR2 FQNNGV. This CDR3 comprises 13 residues. V gave up 2 bases and J gave up 7 bases, with 9 bases separating them. DNA of the CDR3: TGTGCCAGCAGCTTAACTATGGGGAATGAGCAGTTCTTC. Translation gives CASSLTMGNEQFF. The full variable domain, with the rest looked up from reference TRBV11-2 and TRBJ2-1, is EAGVAQSPRYKIIEKRQSVAFWCNPISGHATLYWYQQILGQGPKLLIQFQNNGVVDDSQLPKDRFSAERLKGVDSTLKIQPAKLEDSAVYLCASSLTMGNEQFFGPGTRLTVL.

This clonotype appeared many times. This chain connects TRBV11-2 to TRBJ2-3; the D is unclear. Trimming took 5 bases from V and 5 from J, leaving 11 bases between them. The germline V gene encodes CDR1 SGHAT and CDR2 FQNNGV. The CDR3 totals 13 residues. The CDR3 region has the DNA TGTGCCAGCAGCCTCCGACCCAGAGATACGCAGTATTTT. Protein sequence: CASSLRPRDTQYF.

On this clonotype: This CDR3 fails to terminate in the conserved phenylalanine or tryptophan, so it likely reflects a read error. The V call is TRBV4-1, the J call TRBJ2-1; 7 bases are shared with TRBD2. CDR3 length equals 13 residues. Unmatched junction bases numbered 9, after V lost 3 bases and J lost 13 bases. CDR1 MGHRA and CDR2 YSYEKL come from the germline V gene. The CDR3 protein is CASSQEPGLGQFL. CDR3 DNA sequence: TGCGCCAGCAGCCAGGAGCCCGGACTAGGACAGTTCTTA.